This note documents a single TCR beta chain sequence. No antigen is known for it. Nothing much larger sits one base from this clone, and base qualities are not available. The sequencer was an Illumina NovaSeq 6000. Using 5'RACE with constant-segment primers, TCRalpha and TCRbeta cDNA libraries were constructed, with sample barcodes and unique molecular identifiers added in the process. Trizol reagent was used to extract RNA from every sample. Library amplification was performed in two PCR steps, and a second sample barcode and Illumina TruSeq adapters were introduced in the second step. The libraries were sequenced on an Illumina NovaSeq using 2 x 150 bp paired-end reads. In the original analysis: With migec v1.2.7, reads were demultiplexed and then collapsed into UMI-guided consensus sequences. Using mixcr v2.1.11, the UMI consensuses were aligned to TRA and TRB V and J templates and assembled into clonotypes. A clonotype was counted as expanded or contracted only if both edgeR and NoisET called the change significant, with noise models trained on biological replicates. For edgeR calls, the cutoffs were a false discovery rate-adjusted p below 0.01 and a log2 fold-change threshold of 1. As an exploratory analysis of dynamics, max-normalized trajectories of the 1000 most abundant clonotypes were examined by PCA with hierarchical clustering. The CD4 or CD8 phenotype of responding clones was assigned using the separately sequenced CD4+ and CD8+ repertoires. In-frame beta chains were kept once TCRdb had trimmed the public reads at Q25 with fastp and called clones with MiXCR. Rows are combined by CDR3 protein, so each entry shows the most common genes and DNA. The V and J calls were determined by TCRdb, not by the authors. The sample table contains almost 350,000 distinct CDR3 sequences; only one count was recorded for roughly 19% of them. The top ten clones comprise 20% to 25% of the sample.

PBMCs were isolated by Ficoll-Paque density gradient centrifugation. Reading the germline V gene gives CDR1 SGHRS and CDR2 YFSETQ. From the cysteine through the phenylalanine, the CDR3 covers 13 amino acids. Just CDR3 DNA is preserved here, 39 bases in frame from base 1. Cut back by 1 base and 5 bases, the V and J ends lie 9 bases apart. The sample originates from a study of T-cell memory formation after mild COVID-19 (dated by TCRdb to about 2021). Concerning the study at large: TCR sequence clusters from the two donors were largely donor specific. Longitudinal TCRalpha and TCRbeta repertoire sequencing tracked T-cell clones expanding and contracting after mild COVID-19 in a couple of donors. Two young, previously healthy adult volunteers made up the cohort, one male and one female. What the research found in general, with its limitations: Clones contracting from day 15 to 85 had balanced CD4/CD8 phenotypes, while a second wave expanding from day 15 to 37 was biased towards CD4+. The detection of some responding clones in pre-infection memory suggests that pre-existing cross-reactive memory T cells joined the SARS-CoV-2 response. The study included only a couple of mild cases, and larger cohorts that include severe cases with pre-infection samples were judged to be necessary. SARS-CoV-2 specificity of the second-wave clones peaking on day 37 was not confirmed. Contracting CD4+ clones were found mainly in CM and EM memory subsets, while CD8+ clones were enriched in EMRA.

Specimen: PBMCs or a T cell subset sorted from them (not recorded which). This clonotype was sampled from a young man who had mild COVID-19 (a few samples of this study predate the infection). The sample titles of this study are shuffled in the database, so cell type and time point are left out; the donor was told from shared clones. The chain uses TRBV5-1 and TRBJ1-1; confidence is insufficient to name the D gene. The DNA sequence is as follows: TGCGCCAGCAGCTTGCACGGGATAACTGAAGCTTTCTTT. Its protein is CASSLHGITEAFF.